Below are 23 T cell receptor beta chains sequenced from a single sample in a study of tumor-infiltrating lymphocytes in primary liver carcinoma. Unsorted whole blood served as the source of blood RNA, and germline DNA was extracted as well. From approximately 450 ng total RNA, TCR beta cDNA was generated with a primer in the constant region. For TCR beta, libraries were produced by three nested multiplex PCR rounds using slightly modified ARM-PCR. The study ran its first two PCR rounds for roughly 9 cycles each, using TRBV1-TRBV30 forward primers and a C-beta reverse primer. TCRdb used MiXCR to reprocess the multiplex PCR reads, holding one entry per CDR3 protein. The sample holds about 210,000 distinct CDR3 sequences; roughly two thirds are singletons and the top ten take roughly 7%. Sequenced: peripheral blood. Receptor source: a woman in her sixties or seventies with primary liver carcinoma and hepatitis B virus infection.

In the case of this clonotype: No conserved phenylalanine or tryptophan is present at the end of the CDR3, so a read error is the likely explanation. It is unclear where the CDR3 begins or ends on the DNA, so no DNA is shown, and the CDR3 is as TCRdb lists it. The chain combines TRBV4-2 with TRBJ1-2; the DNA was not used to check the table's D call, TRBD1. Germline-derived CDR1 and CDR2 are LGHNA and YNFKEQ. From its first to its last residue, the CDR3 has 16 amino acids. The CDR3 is CASSPTWGDLDYGYTL.

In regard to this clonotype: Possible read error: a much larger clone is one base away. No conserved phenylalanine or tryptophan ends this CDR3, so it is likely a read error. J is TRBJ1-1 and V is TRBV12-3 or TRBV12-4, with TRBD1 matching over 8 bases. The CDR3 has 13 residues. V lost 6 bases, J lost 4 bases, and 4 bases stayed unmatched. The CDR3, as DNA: TGTGCCAGCAGGGACAGGGAAAGCACTGAAGCTTTCCTT. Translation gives CASRDRESTEAFL.

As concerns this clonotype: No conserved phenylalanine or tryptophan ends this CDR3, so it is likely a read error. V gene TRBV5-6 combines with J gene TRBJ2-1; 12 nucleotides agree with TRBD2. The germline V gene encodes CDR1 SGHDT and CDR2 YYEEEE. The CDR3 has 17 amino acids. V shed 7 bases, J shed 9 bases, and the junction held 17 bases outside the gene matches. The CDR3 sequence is CASEDASGRADWGEQFS. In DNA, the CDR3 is TGTGCCAGCGAAGACGCTAGCGGGAGGGCGGATTGGGGTGAGCAGTTCTCC.

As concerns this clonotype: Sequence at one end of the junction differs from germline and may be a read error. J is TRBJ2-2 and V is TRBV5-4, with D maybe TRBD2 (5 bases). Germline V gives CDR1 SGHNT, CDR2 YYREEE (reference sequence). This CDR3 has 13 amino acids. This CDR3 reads CASSSVNTGELLF. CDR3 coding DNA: TGTGCCAGCAGCTCGGTGAACACCGGGGAGCTGCTTTTT.

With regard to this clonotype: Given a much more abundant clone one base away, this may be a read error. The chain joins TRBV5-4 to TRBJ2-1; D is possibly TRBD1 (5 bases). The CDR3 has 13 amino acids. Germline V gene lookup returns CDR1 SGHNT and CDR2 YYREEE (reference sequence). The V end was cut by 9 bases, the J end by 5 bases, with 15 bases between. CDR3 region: CANRRLVDNEQFF. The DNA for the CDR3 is TGTGCCAACAGGAGACTGGTAGACAATGAGCAGTTCTTC. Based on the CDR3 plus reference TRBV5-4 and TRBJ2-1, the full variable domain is ETGVTQSPTHLIKTRGQQVTLRCSSQSGHNTVSWYQQALGQGPQFIFQYYREEENGRGNFPPRFSGLQFPNYSSELNVNALELDDSALYLCANRRLVDNEQFFGPGTRLTVL.

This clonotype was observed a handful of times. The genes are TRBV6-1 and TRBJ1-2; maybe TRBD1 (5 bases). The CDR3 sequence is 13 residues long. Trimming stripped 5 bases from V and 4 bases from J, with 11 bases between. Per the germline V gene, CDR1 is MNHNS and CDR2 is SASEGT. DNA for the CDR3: TGTGCCAGCAGTAAACAGGCTAGCTATGGCTACACCTTC. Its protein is CASSKQASYGYTF.

CDR3 coding DNA: TGTGCCAGCAGTTTATACAGGACTCCTGAGACCCAGTACTTC. It codes for CASSLYRTPETQYF. The chain links TRBV28 to TRBJ2-5; D tentatively fits TRBD1 or TRBD2 (5 bases each). The germline V gene encodes CDR1 MDHEN and CDR2 SYDVKM. The CDR3 totals 14 residues. V was shortened by 1 base and J by 5 bases, with 11 bases between the two germline ends.

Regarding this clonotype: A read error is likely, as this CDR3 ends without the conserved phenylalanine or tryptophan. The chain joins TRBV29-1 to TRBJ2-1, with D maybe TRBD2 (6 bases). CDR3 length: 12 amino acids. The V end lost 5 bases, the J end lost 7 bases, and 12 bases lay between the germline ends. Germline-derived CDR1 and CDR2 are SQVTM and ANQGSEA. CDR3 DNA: TGCAGCGTTCGGGGGTTCAATAATGAGCAGTTCTAC. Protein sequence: CSVRGFNNEQFY.

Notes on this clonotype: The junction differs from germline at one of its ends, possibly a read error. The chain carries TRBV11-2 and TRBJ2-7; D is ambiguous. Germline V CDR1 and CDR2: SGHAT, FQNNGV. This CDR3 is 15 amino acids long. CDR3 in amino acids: CASSLISRVSYVQYF. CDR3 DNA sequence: TGTGCCAGCAGCTTAATATCGAGAGTATCCTACGTGCAGTACTTC.

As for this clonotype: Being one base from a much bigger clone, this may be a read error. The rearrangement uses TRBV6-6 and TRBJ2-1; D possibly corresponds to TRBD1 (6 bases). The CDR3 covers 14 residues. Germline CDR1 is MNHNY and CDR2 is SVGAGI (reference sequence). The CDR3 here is CTGSQTGGTNEQFF. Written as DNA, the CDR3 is TGTACCGGAAGTCAGACAGGAGGTACCAATGAGCAGTTCTTC.

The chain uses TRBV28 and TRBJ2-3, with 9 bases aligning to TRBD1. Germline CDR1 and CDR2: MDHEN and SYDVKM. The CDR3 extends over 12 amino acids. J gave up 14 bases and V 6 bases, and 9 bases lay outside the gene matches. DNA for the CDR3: TGTGCCAGCAGCTCCCTCCGGGACAGGGCGTATTTT. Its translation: CASSSLRDRAYF.

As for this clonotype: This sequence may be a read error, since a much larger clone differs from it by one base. The CDR3 region is CASSHARGCYTF. The CDR3 DNA reads TGTGCCAGCAGCCACGCTCGCGGTTGCTACACCTTC. This chain joins TRBV6-5 and TRBJ1-2; D unclear. The CDR3 covers 12 residues. V was trimmed by 6 bases and J by 9 bases, leaving 14 bases between them. Germline-derived CDR1 and CDR2 are MNHEY and SVGAGI.

The CDR3 DNA follows: TGTGCCAGCAGCCGAATCGCGAACACTGAAGCTTTCTTT. This gives the protein CASSRIANTEAFF. The chain recombines TRBV7-3 with TRBJ1-1; no clear D gene. Trimming removed 5 bases at V and 1 base at J, with 8 bases between. The CDR3 contains 13 residues. Germline CDR1 SGHTA, CDR2 FQGTGA.

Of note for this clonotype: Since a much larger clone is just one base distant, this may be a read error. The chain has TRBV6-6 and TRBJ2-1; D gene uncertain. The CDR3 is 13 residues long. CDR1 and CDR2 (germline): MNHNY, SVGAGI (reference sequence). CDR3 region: CDSSYYDYNEQFF. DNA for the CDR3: TGTGACAGCAGTTACTATGACTACAATGAGCAGTTCTTC.

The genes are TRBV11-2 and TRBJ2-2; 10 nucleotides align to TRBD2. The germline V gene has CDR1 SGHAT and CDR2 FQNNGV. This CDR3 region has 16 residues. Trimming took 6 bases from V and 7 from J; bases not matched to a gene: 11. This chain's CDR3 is CASRGGSGRNSGELFF. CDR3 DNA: TGTGCCAGCAGAGGGGGTAGCGGGAGGAATAGCGGGGAGCTGTTTTTT.

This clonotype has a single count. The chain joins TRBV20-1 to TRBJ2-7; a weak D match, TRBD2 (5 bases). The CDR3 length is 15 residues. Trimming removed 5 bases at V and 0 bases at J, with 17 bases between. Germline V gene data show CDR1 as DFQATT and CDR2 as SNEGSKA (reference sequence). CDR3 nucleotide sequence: TGCAGTGCTCCCTCGACTGGCGGGTCCTCCTACGAGCAGTACTTC. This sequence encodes CSAPSTGGSSYEQYF.

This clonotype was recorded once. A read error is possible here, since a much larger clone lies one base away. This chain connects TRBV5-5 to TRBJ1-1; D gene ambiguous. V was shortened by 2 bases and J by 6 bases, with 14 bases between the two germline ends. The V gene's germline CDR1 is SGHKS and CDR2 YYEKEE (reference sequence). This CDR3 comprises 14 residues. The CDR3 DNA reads TGTGCCAGCAGCTTAGCCAAAGGGAGGGCTGAAGCTTTCTTT. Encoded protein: CASSLAKGRAEAFF.

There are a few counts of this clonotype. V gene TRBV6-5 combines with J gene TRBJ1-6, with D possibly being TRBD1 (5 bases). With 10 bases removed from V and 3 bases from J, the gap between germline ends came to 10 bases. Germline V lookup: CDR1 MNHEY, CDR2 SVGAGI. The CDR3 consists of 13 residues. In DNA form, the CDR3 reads TGTGCCATGGGCAGGGACTATAATTCACCCCTCCACTTT. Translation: CAMGRDYNSPLHF.

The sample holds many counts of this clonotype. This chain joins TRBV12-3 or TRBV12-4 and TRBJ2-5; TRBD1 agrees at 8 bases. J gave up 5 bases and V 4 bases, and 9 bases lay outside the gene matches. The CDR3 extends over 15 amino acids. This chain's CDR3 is CASSSTSTGDETQYF. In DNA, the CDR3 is TGTGCCAGCAGTTCGACCTCGACAGGGGACGAGACCCAGTACTTC.

The CDR3 DNA reads as TGTGCCAGCTGTGGGGACCCATACGTGAACACTGAAGCTTTCTTT. This encodes CASCGDPYVNTEAFF. This chain uses TRBV6-5 with TRBJ1-1, with D possibly TRBD1 on 5 matching bases. Per the germline V gene, CDR1 is MNHEY and CDR2 is SVGAGI. This CDR3 is built from 15 residues. V was shortened by 8 bases and J by 0 bases, with 16 bases between the two germline ends.

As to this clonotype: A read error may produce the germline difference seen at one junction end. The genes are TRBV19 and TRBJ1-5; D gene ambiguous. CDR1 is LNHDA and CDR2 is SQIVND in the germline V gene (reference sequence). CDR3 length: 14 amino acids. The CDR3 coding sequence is TGTACCAGTAGTATAGAAGGGCCGGGACAGCCCCAGCATTTT. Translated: CTSSIEGPGQPQHF.

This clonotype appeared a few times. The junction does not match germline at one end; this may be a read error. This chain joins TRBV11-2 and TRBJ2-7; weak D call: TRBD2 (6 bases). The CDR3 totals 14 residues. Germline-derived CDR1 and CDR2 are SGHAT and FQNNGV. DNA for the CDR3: TGTGCCAGCAGCTTGACTAGTGTGGCCTACGTGCAGTATTTC. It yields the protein CASSLTSVAYVQYF.

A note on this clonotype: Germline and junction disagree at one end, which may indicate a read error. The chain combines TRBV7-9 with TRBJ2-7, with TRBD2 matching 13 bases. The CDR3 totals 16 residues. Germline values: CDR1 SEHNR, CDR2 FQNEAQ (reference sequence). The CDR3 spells CASSSILAGGPYELYF. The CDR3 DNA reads TGTGCCAGCAGCTCCATACTAGCGGGAGGGCCCTACGAGCTGTACTTC.